This T cell receptor beta chain was obtained from a study of blood T cell repertoires in COVID-19. In the authors' workflow: Quantification of nucleated cells was approximated via reference gene primer amplification. Using immunoSEQ multiplex PCR, the repertoire was profiled, and TCRdb retains in-frame clones only, with some absent. The DNA was the basis for D and trimming; V, J and clone size are from that table. The data contain about 310,000 clones, approximately 91% of them singletons. After removal of 4 bases from V and 3 bases from J, the junction contained 12 bases not matched to a gene. This CDR3 spans 17 amino acids. CDR1 and CDR2 (germline): LNHDA, SQIVND (reference sequence). Resolution of symptoms, clearance, or two negative PCRs was present in recovered Cohort 3 donors.

This receptor was identified in a middle-aged woman who had recovered from COVID-19. This chain links TRBV19 with TRBJ1-5; TRBD1 matches 7 bases. Sequencing used PBMCs or T cells enriched from blood (not recorded which). CDR3 nucleotide sequence: TGTGCCAGTAGTACGCTAAAATCGGGACAGTCCAATCAGCCCCAGCATTTT. Its translation: CASSTLKSGQSNQPQHF.